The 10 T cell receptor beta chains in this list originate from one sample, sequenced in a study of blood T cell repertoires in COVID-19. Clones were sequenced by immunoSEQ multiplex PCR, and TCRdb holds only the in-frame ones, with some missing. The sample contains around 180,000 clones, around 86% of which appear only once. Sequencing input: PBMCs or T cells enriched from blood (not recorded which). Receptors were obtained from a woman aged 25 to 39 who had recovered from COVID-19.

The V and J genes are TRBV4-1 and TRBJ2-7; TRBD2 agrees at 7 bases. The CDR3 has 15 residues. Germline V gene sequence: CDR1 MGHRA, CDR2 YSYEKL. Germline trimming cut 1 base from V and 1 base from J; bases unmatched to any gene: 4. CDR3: CASSQAVSGSYEQYF. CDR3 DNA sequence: TGCGCCAGCAGCCAAGCAGTTAGCGGGTCCTACGAGCAGTACTTC.

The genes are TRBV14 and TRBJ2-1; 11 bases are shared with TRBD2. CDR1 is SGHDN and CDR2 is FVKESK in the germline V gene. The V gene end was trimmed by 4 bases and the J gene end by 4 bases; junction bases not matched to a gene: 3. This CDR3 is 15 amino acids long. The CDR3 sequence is CASSPGLAAYNEQFF. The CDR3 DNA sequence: TGTGCCAGCAGCCCGGGACTAGCGGCTTACAATGAGCAGTTCTTC.

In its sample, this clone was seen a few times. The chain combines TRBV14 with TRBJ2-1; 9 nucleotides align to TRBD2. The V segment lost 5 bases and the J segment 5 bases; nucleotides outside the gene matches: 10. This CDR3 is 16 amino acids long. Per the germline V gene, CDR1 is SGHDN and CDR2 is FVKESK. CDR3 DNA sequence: TGTGCCAGCAGCAGAGTATGGACTAGCGCCCACAATGAGCAGTTCTTC. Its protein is CASSRVWTSAHNEQFF.

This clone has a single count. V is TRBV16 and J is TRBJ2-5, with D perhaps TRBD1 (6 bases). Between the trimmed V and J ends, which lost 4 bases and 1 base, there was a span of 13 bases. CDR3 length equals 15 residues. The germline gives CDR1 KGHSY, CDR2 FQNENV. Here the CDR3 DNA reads TGTGCCAGCAGCCTCCTTGGGGGCATCCAAGAGACCCAGTACTTC. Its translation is CASSLLGGIQETQYF.

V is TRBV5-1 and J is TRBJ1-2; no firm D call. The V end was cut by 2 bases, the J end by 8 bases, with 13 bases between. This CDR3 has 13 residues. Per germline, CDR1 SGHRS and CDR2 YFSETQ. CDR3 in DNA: TGCGCCAGCAGCTTCGACGGTTCGGAGGGCTACACCTTC. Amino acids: CASSFDGSEGYTF.

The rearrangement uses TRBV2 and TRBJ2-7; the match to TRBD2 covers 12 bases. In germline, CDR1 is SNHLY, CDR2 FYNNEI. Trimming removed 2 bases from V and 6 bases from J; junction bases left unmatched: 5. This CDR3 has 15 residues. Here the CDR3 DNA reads TGTGCCAGCAGTGAAAGGACTAGCGGGACGGTCGAGCAGTACTTC. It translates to CASSERTSGTVEQYF.

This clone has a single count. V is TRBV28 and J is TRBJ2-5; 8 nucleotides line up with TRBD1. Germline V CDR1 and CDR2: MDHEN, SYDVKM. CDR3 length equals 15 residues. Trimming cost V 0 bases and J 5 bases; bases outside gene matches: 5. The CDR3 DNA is TGTGCCAGCAGTTTATGGAGACAGGGGCCGGAGACCCAGTACTTC. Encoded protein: CASSLWRQGPETQYF.

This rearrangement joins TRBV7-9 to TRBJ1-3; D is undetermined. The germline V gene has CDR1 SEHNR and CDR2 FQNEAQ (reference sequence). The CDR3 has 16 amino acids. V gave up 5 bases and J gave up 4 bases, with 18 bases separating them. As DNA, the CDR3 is TGTGCCAGCAGCGGGCAAGTCTCTAGCCCCGGAAACACCATATATTTT. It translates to CASSGQVSSPGNTIYF.

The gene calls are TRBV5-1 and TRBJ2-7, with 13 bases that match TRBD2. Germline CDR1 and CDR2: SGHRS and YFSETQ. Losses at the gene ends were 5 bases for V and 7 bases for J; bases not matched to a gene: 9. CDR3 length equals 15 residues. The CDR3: CASSLTSGRVEEQYF. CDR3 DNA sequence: TGCGCCAGCAGTTTAACTAGCGGGAGGGTGGAGGAGCAGTACTTC.

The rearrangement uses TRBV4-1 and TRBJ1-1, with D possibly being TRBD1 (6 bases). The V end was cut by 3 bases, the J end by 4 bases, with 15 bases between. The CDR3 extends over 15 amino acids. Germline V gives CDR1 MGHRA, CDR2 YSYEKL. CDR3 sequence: CASSQEDSRGTEAFF. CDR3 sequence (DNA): TGCGCCAGCAGCCAGGAGGACAGTCGAGGCACTGAAGCTTTCTTT.